This passage covers 9 T cell receptor beta chains from one sample sequenced in a study of tumor and adjacent non-tumor tissue in lung cancer. This sample's RNA came from whole unsorted tissue. More than 3 cm separated this lung sample from the edge of the tumor. The library came from three nested PCR rounds adapted from ARM-PCR protocols. Using its own MiXCR run on the multiplex PCR reads, TCRdb lists one record per CDR3 protein. The data contain about 100,000 distinct CDR3 sequences, about 62% of them singletons. The specimen was distant non-tumor lung tissue. The receptors shown here come from a man younger than 40 with non-small cell lung cancer.

Details on this clonotype: One junction end does not reproduce the germline sequence, and a read error may be involved. The chain employs TRBV29-1 and TRBJ2-7, with D possibly TRBD2 on 5 matching bases. The germline V gene has CDR1 SQVTM and CDR2 ANQGSEA. CDR3 length equals 15 residues. The CDR3 DNA sequence: TGTAGCGTTGTTCCCCGGGTTACAGAGTTTTTCGAGCAGTACTTC. Amino acids: CSVVPRVTEFFEQYF.

This chain uses TRBV11-2 with TRBJ1-1, with D possibly being TRBD1 (5 bases). Germline V lookup: CDR1 SGHAT, CDR2 FQNNGV. The germline V and J ends were trimmed by 8 bases and 3 bases, with 19 bases remaining between them. The CDR3 length is 15 residues. CDR3: CASSGEFLQDTEAFF. In DNA, the CDR3 is TGTGCCAGCTCTGGGGAGTTTTTACAGGACACTGAAGCTTTCTTT. The whole variable domain, remainder taken from reference TRBV11-2 and TRBJ1-1, is EAGVAQSPRYKIIEKRQSVAFWCNPISGHATLYWYQQILGQGPKLLIQFQNNGVVDDSQLPKDRFSAERLKGVDSTLKIQPAKLEDSAVYLCASSGEFLQDTEAFFGQGTRLTVV.

The chain combines TRBV6-1 with TRBJ2-1; D remains unclear. In germline, CDR1 is MNHNS, CDR2 SASEGT. The CDR3 covers 12 residues. The CDR3 here is CGSSEWDNEQFF. For the CDR3, the DNA is TGTGGTAGCAGTGAATGGGACAATGAGCAGTTCTTC.

Concerning this clonotype: A clone one base away is much larger, so this may be a read error. The V and J genes are TRBV29-1 and TRBJ1-4; possible D gene TRBD1, 6 bases. Trimming removed 6 bases at V and 6 bases at J, with 17 bases between. This CDR3 spans 14 amino acids. Germline CDR1 is SQVTM and CDR2 is ANQGSEA. CDR3 amino acids: CSVLQGWGDEKLFF. The DNA of the CDR3 is TGCAGCGTCCTACAGGGCTGGGGTGATGAAAAACTGTTTTTT. The entire variable domain, with the rest obtained from reference TRBV29-1 and TRBJ1-4, is as follows: SAVISQKPSRDICQRGTSLTIQCQVDSQVTMMFWYRQQPGQSLTLIATANQGSEATYESGFVIDKFPISRPNLTFSTLTVSNMSPEDSSIYLCSVLQGWGDEKLFFGSGTQLSVL.

This clonotype was seen only once. Its ends do not fully match the called genes, so a read error is possible. J is TRBJ2-3 and V is TRBV4-1, with D uncertain. The CDR3 extends over 18 amino acids. Germline V CDR1 and CDR2: MGHRA, YSYEKL. CDR3 sequence: CASNQEPLSVRSTDTQYF. In DNA form, the CDR3 reads TGCGCCAGCAACCAAGAACCACTATCGGTGAGAAGCACAGATACGCAGTATTTT.

With regard to this clonotype: Compared with germline, one end of the junction differs, possibly owing to a read error. This chain connects TRBV13 to TRBJ1-6, with D uncertain. Germline CDR1 and CDR2: PRHDT and FYEKMQ (reference sequence). The CDR3 totals 14 residues. The CDR3 region is CASKSSSYNSPLRF. The CDR3 DNA is TGTGCCAGCAAGTCAAGCTCCTATAATTCACCCCTCCGCTTT. The full variable domain, with the rest looked up from reference TRBV13 and TRBJ1-6, is AAGVIQSPRHLIKEKRETATLKCYPIPRHDTVYWYQQGPGQDPQFLISFYEKMQSDKGSIPDRFSAQQFSDYHSELNMSSLELGDSALYFCASKSSSYNSPLRFGNGTRLTVT.

This clonotype was seen many times. The chain is built from TRBV5-6 and TRBJ2-7; D is unclear. The CDR3 spans 14 residues. Germline V CDR1 and CDR2: SGHDT, YYEEEE. Trimming removed 3 bases from V and 2 bases from J, with 12 bases in between. Here the CDR3 reads CASSYGRNTYEQYF. Here the CDR3 DNA reads TGTGCCAGCAGCTACGGACGGAATACCTACGAGCAGTACTTC.

As for this clonotype: A junction end diverges from the germline sequence, so it may reflect a read error. The chain links TRBV6-6 to TRBJ2-7; 10 bases align to TRBD1. Germline V gene lookup returns CDR1 MNHNY and CDR2 SVGAGI (reference sequence). The length of the CDR3 is 14 residues. The CDR3 loop reads CASLPGTGEYEQYF. The DNA for the CDR3 is TGTGCCAGCCTCCCCGGGACAGGGGAATACGAACAGTACTTC.

V is TRBV11-2 and J is TRBJ2-1, with D perhaps TRBD1 (7 bases). V was pared by 6 bases and J by 14 bases, with 14 bases between. Germline V lookup: CDR1 SGHAT, CDR2 FQNNGV. This CDR3 is 11 amino acids long. In DNA, the CDR3 is TGTGCCAGCAGAGAAACAGGGGAGGAGTTCTTC. This encodes CASRETGEEFF.